Listed here are 29 T cell receptor beta chains from one sample, sequenced in a study of identical twins. TCRdb ran MiXCR on the 5' RACE reads and lists one entry per CDR3 protein. The sample has a few hundred thousand distinct CDR3 sequences; around 9.6% are singletons. This sample also belongs to another study, concerning yellow fever vaccine responses in identical twins.

The sample taken for sequencing was PBMCs. The receptors originated from a woman aged 18-29 years in good health.

The J gene is TRBJ1-4, the V gene TRBV30, with D hard to call. Germline V gene lookup returns CDR1 GTSNPN and CDR2 SVGIG (reference sequence). The CDR3 contains 14 residues. Trimming removed 3 bases from V and 0 bases from J, with 8 bases in between. The CDR3 protein is CAWRGPATNEKLFF. CDR3 in DNA: TGTGCCTGGAGGGGTCCCGCAACTAATGAAAAACTGTTTTTT.

This clonotype has a handful of counts. The rearrangement joins TRBV12-3 or TRBV12-4 to TRBJ1-2; D remains unclear. The V end was cut by 7 bases, the J end by 4 bases, with 16 bases between. The CDR3 runs to 14 residues. The CDR3 loop reads CASTPLGNPYGYTF. CDR3 bases: TGTGCCAGCACCCCGCTTGGGAATCCCTATGGCTACACCTTC.

CDR3 region: CASSTSGGVEDTQYF. For the CDR3, the DNA is TGTGCCAGCTCGACTAGCGGGGGGGTAGAAGATACGCAGTATTTT. The chain links TRBV27 to TRBJ2-3; 14 nucleotides align to TRBD2. Unmatched junction bases numbered 6, after V lost 8 bases and J lost 5 bases. This CDR3 region has 15 residues. Germline-derived CDR1 and CDR2 are MNHEY and SMNVEV (reference sequence).

J is TRBJ2-2 and V is TRBV7-9, with D possibly TRBD1 on 6 matching bases. Trimming shortened V by 5 bases and J by 2 bases, and 15 bases separated the two germline ends. The germline V gene encodes CDR1 SEHNR and CDR2 FQNEAQ (reference sequence). There are 16 residues in the CDR3. In DNA form, the CDR3 reads TGTGCCAGCAGCCCAAGCAGGGGTTATAACACCGGGGAGCTGTTTTTT. Translating it yields CASSPSRGYNTGELFF.

This clonotype showed up just a few times. The chain carries TRBV6-2 or TRBV6-3 and TRBJ2-1, with unresolved D. Germline CDR1 is MNHEY and CDR2 is SVGEGT. The CDR3 spans 13 residues. V lost 7 bases, J lost 0 bases, and 7 bases lay in between. The CDR3, as DNA: TGTGCCAGCATGGAGAGCTCCTACAATGAGCAGTTCTTC. It translates to CASMESSYNEQFF.

This clonotype was observed many times. The chain recombines TRBV5-5 with TRBJ2-2; D gene unclear. CDR1 SGHKS and CDR2 YYEKEE come from the germline V gene (reference sequence). Trimming left V 0 bases short and J 1 base short, with 7 bases between. This CDR3 is 15 amino acids long. In DNA form, the CDR3 reads TGTGCCAGCAGCTTGGTCATCTGGAACACCGGGGAGCTGTTTTTT. Translating gives CASSLVIWNTGELFF.

The rearrangement joins TRBV11-1 to TRBJ2-4; no clear D gene. The CDR3 spans 15 residues. V was shortened by 5 bases and J by 0 bases, with 11 bases between the two germline ends. Germline loops: CDR1 SGHAT, CDR2 FQDESV (reference sequence). The CDR3 loop is CASSPTLLAKNIQYF. CDR3 coding DNA: TGTGCCAGCAGCCCGACTTTACTAGCCAAAAACATTCAGTACTTC.

This clonotype was seen more than once but under ten times. The chain is built from TRBV3-1 and TRBJ2-7; D gene unclear. The CDR3 totals 14 residues. Germline V gives CDR1 LGHDT, CDR2 YNNKEL (reference sequence). Trimming removed 5 bases from V and 0 bases from J, with 11 bases in between. The CDR3 DNA reads TGTGCCAGCAGCGAAGGAAAGGGCTCCTACGAGCAGTACTTC. This gives the protein CASSEGKGSYEQYF.

This clonotype was detected ten times or more. The chain couples TRBV7-2 to TRBJ2-3; D is ambiguous. Trimming left V 5 bases short and J 2 bases short, with 5 bases between. Germline values: CDR1 SGHTA, CDR2 FQGNSA. This CDR3 region has 12 residues. The CDR3 reads CASSIYTDTQYF. The CDR3 region has the DNA TGTGCCAGCAGCATTTACACAGATACGCAGTATTTT.

This sequence joins TRBV29-1 and TRBJ2-1; 12 bases line up with TRBD1. CDR1 is SQVTM, CDR2 ANQGSEA, per germline. The CDR3 loop spans 14 amino acids. Germline trimming cut 6 bases from V and 8 bases from J; bases unmatched to any gene: 8. The CDR3 DNA reads as TGCAGCGTCCAGAAGGGACAGGGGGCGGATGAGCAGTTCTTC. Translated: CSVQKGQGADEQFF.

This clonotype occurred a few times. The chain employs TRBV13 and TRBJ2-7, with D possibly being TRBD1 (6 bases). CDR3 length equals 12 residues. CDR1 is PRHDT, CDR2 FYEKMQ, per germline (reference sequence). V lost 5 bases to trimming and J lost 2 bases, with 7 bases between them. The CDR3 spells CASSKGAYEQYF. As DNA, the CDR3 is TGTGCCAGCAGCAAGGGGGCCTACGAGCAGTACTTC. Supplemented by reference TRBV13 and TRBJ2-7, the full variable domain reads AAGVIQSPRHLIKEKRETATLKCYPIPRHDTVYWYQQGPGQDPQFLISFYEKMQSDKGSIPDRFSAQQFSDYHSELNMSSLELGDSALYFCASSKGAYEQYFGPGTRLTVT.

This chain connects TRBV12-3 or TRBV12-4 to TRBJ1-6, with no clear D. V lost 3 bases and J lost 6, with 6 bases in between. The CDR3 is made up of 13 amino acids. The CDR3 loop is CASSLSRNSPLHF. As DNA, the CDR3 is TGTGCCAGCAGTTTGTCACGTAATTCACCCCTCCACTTT.

This clonotype was observed a few times. The chain carries TRBV29-1 and TRBJ2-7, with D unresolved. V lost 0 bases and J lost 5, with 5 bases in between. The CDR3 is 11 residues long. Germline CDR1 and CDR2: SQVTM and ANQGSEA. CDR3 nucleotides: TGCAGCGTTGAAGATCTCAACGAGCAGTACTTC. Amino acid sequence: CSVEDLNEQYF.

This chain uses TRBV7-9 with TRBJ2-2; D may correspond to TRBD1 or TRBD2 (5 bases each). The CDR3 runs to 15 residues. The V gene's germline CDR1 is SEHNR and CDR2 FQNEAQ (reference sequence). Trimming took off 1 base at V and 4 bases at J, with 10 bases between the two ends. DNA of the CDR3: TGTGCCAGCAGCTTAGGAGGGGTTGGCACCGGGGAGCTGTTTTTT. It codes for CASSLGGVGTGELFF.

This clonotype was observed a handful of times. The chain links TRBV7-8 to TRBJ1-6, with D unresolved. This CDR3 region has 12 residues. Germline CDR1 reads SGHVS; CDR2 reads FQNEAQ. V gave up 3 bases and J gave up 7 bases, with 4 bases separating them. CDR3 sequence: CASSFRNSPLHF. CDR3 DNA: TGTGCCAGCAGCTTCAGGAATTCACCCCTCCACTTT.

This clonotype was detected ten times or more. The chain carries TRBV24-1 and TRBJ2-1, with no clear D. The CDR3 runs 14 residues. Germline assignment: CDR1 KGHDR and CDR2 SFDVKD. The V end lost 0 bases, the J end lost 5 bases, and 7 bases lay between the germline ends. CDR3 coding DNA: TGTGCCACCAGTGATTTGGGGAAAAACAATGAGCAGTTCTTC. Its protein product is CATSDLGKNNEQFF.

V usage is TRBV12-3 or TRBV12-4 and J usage is TRBJ2-7; TRBD1 matches 11 bases. After removal of 8 bases from V and 3 bases from J, the junction contained 6 bases not matched to a gene. The CDR3 loop spans 14 amino acids. The CDR3 spells CASAAGTGGYEQYF. The CDR3 coding sequence is TGTGCCAGCGCCGCCGGGACAGGGGGCTACGAGCAGTACTTC.

The chain carries TRBV10-3 and TRBJ2-3, with D perhaps matching TRBD1 (5 bases). This CDR3 has 15 residues. Germline CDR1 ENHRY, CDR2 SYGVKD. V was pared by 0 bases and J by 5 bases, with 12 bases between. CDR3 nucleotides: TGTGCCATCAGTGAGTCCAGGGTTGTCGGAGATACGCAGTATTTT. This sequence encodes CAISESRVVGDTQYF.

This clonotype was counted many times. J is TRBJ2-1 and V is TRBV30; the match to TRBD2 covers 8 bases. The CDR3 consists of 15 residues. The germline V gene has CDR1 GTSNPN and CDR2 SVGIG (reference sequence). With V trimmed by 0 bases and J by 7 bases, 8 bases remained unmatched. The CDR3 DNA reads as TGTGCCTGGAGTGTGAGGAGCGGGAGCGGGAATGAGCAGTTCTTC. Translated, it gives CAWSVRSGSGNEQFF.

The sample holds a few counts of this clonotype. This chain connects TRBV28 to TRBJ2-7; perhaps TRBD2 as D (5 bases). CDR1 and CDR2 from the germline V gene are MDHEN and SYDVKM. The CDR3 is 13 amino acids. The ends were cut back, 9 bases at V and 2 bases at J, with 14 bases in the middle. CDR3 nucleotides: TGTGCCAGTAGGGAAAAGGGAGCCTACGAGCAGTACTTC. Translating it yields CASREKGAYEQYF.

This clonotype was counted at least ten times. The V and J genes are TRBV12-3 or TRBV12-4 and TRBJ2-1; no firm D call. V was trimmed by 4 bases and J by 0 bases, leaving 10 bases between them. The CDR3 is 15 amino acids. CDR3: CASSYFTISYNEQFF. The CDR3 DNA reads TGTGCCAGCAGTTACTTTACTATCTCCTACAATGAGCAGTTCTTC.

This clonotype was picked up a small number of times. The chain links TRBV18 to TRBJ2-7, with 9 bases lining up with TRBD2. V dropped 8 bases and J dropped 5; count of bases not matched to a gene: 19. The CDR3 consists of 17 residues. Germline V lookup: CDR1 KGHSH, CDR2 LQKENI. The CDR3 loop reads CASAMLTSGLPKNEQYF. The CDR3 bases are TGTGCCAGCGCTATGCTGACTAGCGGTCTCCCTAAAAACGAGCAGTACTTC.

V and J are TRBV20-1 and TRBJ2-7; TRBD2 matches at 13 bases. J was trimmed by 3 bases and V by 0 bases; bases with no gene match: 20. The CDR3 loop spans 21 amino acids. CDR1 DFQATT and CDR2 SNEGSKA come from the germline V gene (reference sequence). The CDR3 spells CSAREERVPGLAGVRYYEQYF. CDR3 DNA sequence: TGCAGTGCTAGAGAGGAGAGAGTCCCCGGACTAGCGGGAGTAAGGTACTACGAGCAGTACTTC.

This clonotype has just a few counts. V usage is TRBV6-5 and J usage is TRBJ2-1; weak D call: TRBD1 (5 bases). Trimming shortened V by 0 bases and J by 5 bases, and 11 bases separated the two germline ends. CDR1 and CDR2 (germline): MNHEY, SVGAGI. This CDR3 has 15 residues. The CDR3 here is CASSYSGLPNNEQFF. In nucleotides, the CDR3 is TGTGCCAGCAGTTACTCGGGGCTACCCAACAATGAGCAGTTCTTC.

This clonotype was picked up a small number of times. The rearrangement uses TRBV11-2 and TRBJ2-3; TRBD2 aligns across 7 bases. V dropped 2 bases and J dropped 5; count of bases not matched to a gene: 16. Germline V gene lookup returns CDR1 SGHAT and CDR2 FQNNGV. The CDR3 is made up of 18 amino acids. The CDR3 DNA reads as TGTGCCAGCAGCTTAAGGTGGGGGACTACCCGAGAGGTAGATACGCAGTATTTT. Its protein product is CASSLRWGTTREVDTQYF. The full variable domain, rest sourced from reference TRBV11-2 and TRBJ2-3, is EAGVAQSPRYKIIEKRQSVAFWCNPISGHATLYWYQQILGQGPKLLIQFQNNGVVDDSQLPKDRFSAERLKGVDSTLKIQPAKLEDSAVYLCASSLRWGTTREVDTQYFGPGTRLTVL.

This clonotype was observed at least ten times. V and J are TRBV12-3 or TRBV12-4 and TRBJ2-3, with TRBD2 matching over 9 bases. This CDR3 region has 15 residues. V was clipped by 3 bases and J by 2 bases; unmatched bases: 3. CDR3 amino acids: CASSFGTSPTDTQYF. CDR3 in DNA: TGTGCCAGCAGTTTCGGGACTAGCCCCACAGATACGCAGTATTTT.

This clonotype has ten or more counts. The V and J genes are TRBV28 and TRBJ2-7, with D unresolved. This CDR3 has 12 residues. Germline loops: CDR1 MDHEN, CDR2 SYDVKM. Trimming took 4 bases from V and 2 from J, leaving 6 bases between them. The CDR3 region is CASSSFPYEQYF. CDR3 DNA: TGTGCCAGCAGTTCTTTCCCCTACGAGCAGTACTTC.

This clonotype came up a few times. The chain combines TRBV28 with TRBJ2-1; TRBD2 agrees at 10 bases. Germline values: CDR1 MDHEN, CDR2 SYDVKM. V was pared by 6 bases and J by 3 bases, with 8 bases of the junction left unmatched. The CDR3 extends over 16 amino acids. The CDR3 here is CASSPGTSVYYNEQFF. The CDR3 DNA is TGTGCCAGCAGCCCAGGGACTAGCGTTTACTACAATGAGCAGTTCTTC.

V is TRBV7-3 and J is TRBJ1-6; D might be TRBD1 (6 bases). Germline V gene lookup returns CDR1 SGHTA and CDR2 FQGTGA. V lost 2 bases, J lost 9 bases, and 14 bases lay in between. CDR3 length equals 15 residues. CDR3 bases: TGTGCCAGCAGCTTACATGGGACAAATTCTTCACCCCTCCACTTT. It is translated as CASSLHGTNSSPLHF. Full variable domain (remainder filled in from reference TRBV7-3 and TRBJ1-6): GAGVSQTPSNKVTEKGKYVELRCDPISGHTALYWYRQSLGQGPEFLIYFQGTGAADDSGLPNDRFFAVRPEGSVSTLKIQRTERGDSAVYLCASSLHGTNSSPLHFGNGTRLTVT.